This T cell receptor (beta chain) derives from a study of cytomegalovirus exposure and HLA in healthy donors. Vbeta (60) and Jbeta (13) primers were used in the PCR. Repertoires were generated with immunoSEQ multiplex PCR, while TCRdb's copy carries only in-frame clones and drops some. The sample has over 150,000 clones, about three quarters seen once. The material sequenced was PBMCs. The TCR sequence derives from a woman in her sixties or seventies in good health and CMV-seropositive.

CDR3 DNA: TGTGCCAGCAGCTCAGGTTATTTCTCCTACGAGCAGTACTTC. Amino acid sequence: CASSSGYFSYEQYF. The rearrangement uses TRBV7-2 and TRBJ2-7; D gene unclear. Between the trimmed V and J ends, which lost 4 bases and 0 bases, there was a span of 10 bases. Germline V gene lookup returns CDR1 SGHTA and CDR2 FQGNSA. This CDR3 spans 14 amino acids.